One and the same sample provided the 29 T cell receptor beta chains below, sequenced in a study of shared clonotypes between healthy human individuals. The repertoire was sequenced with immunoSEQ multiplex PCR; TCRdb's copy has only in-frame clones and lacks some. The repertoire holds about 2 million clones, with roughly 95% as singletons. Naive CD8 cells were CD45RO-negative, positively selected for CCR7, excluding terminally differentiated effector memory CD45RA+ cells. The sample taken for sequencing was naive CD8+ T cells sorted from blood. Source of these receptors: a man aged 18 to 29 in good health.

The gene calls are TRBV4-1 and TRBJ1-2, with D perhaps matching TRBD1 (6 bases). Germline V gene data show CDR1 as MGHRA and CDR2 as YSYEKL. This CDR3 is built from 16 residues. Trimming cost V 1 base and J 6 bases, with 18 bases left between them. CDR3 sequence: CASSQGPLWGADGYTF. DNA of the CDR3: TGCGCCAGCAGCCAAGGCCCCCTTTGGGGGGCCGATGGCTACACCTTC.

The chain employs TRBV14 and TRBJ1-1; D is unresolved. The CDR3 has 11 amino acids. CDR1 and CDR2 from the germline V gene are SGHDN and FVKESK. Trimming took 6 bases from V and 1 from J, leaving 3 bases between them. This chain's CDR3 is CASRQNTEAFF. In DNA form, the CDR3 reads TGTGCCAGCAGACAGAACACTGAAGCTTTCTTT.

Concerning this clone: This specimen includes other DNA sequences encoding the same CDR3. The chain is built from TRBV6-5 and TRBJ2-7; TRBD2 matches at 9 bases. The V segment lost 0 bases and the J segment 6 bases; nucleotides outside the gene matches: 3. The germline gives CDR1 MNHEY, CDR2 SVGAGI. This CDR3 region has 14 residues. In DNA, the CDR3 is TGTGCCAGCAGTTACTCTGCGGGGGGGCGCGAGCAGTACTTC. It specifies CASSYSAGGREQYF.

The chain joins TRBV28 to TRBJ1-1, with TRBD1 as a possible D gene (6 bases). V dropped 4 bases and J dropped 1 base, with 16 bases sitting between them. The CDR3 has 16 amino acids. The germline CDR1 and CDR2 sequences are MDHEN and SYDVKM. The CDR3 sequence: CASSYQGFLRNTEAFF. CDR3 nucleotide sequence: TGTGCCAGCAGTTACCAGGGGTTTTTGCGGAACACTGAAGCTTTCTTT.

The V and J genes are TRBV9 and TRBJ2-7; possibly TRBD2 for D (6 bases). The V end was cut by 3 bases, the J end by 5 bases, with 18 bases between. Germline CDR1 and CDR2: SGDLS and YYNGEE. There are 15 residues in the CDR3. DNA for the CDR3: TGTGCCAGCAGCGGGGACGGAGGGCCCGGGGACGAGCAGTACTTC. Translation gives CASSGDGGPGDEQYF.

The J gene is TRBJ2-1, the V gene TRBV27; D gene uncertain. This CDR3 spans 13 amino acids. Trimming removed 5 bases from V and 8 bases from J, with 13 bases in between. The V gene's germline CDR1 is MNHEY and CDR2 SMNVEV (reference sequence). The CDR3 loop reads CASSLPGADEQFF. The DNA of the CDR3 is TGTGCCAGCAGTCTCCCCGGCGCGGATGAGCAGTTCTTC.

This clone was recorded once. The chain employs TRBV27 and TRBJ2-7, with no clear D. The V gene lost 6 bases and the J gene lost 2 bases, with 17 bases spanning the gap. The CDR3 is 15 residues long. CDR1 and CDR2 (germline): MNHEY, SMNVEV (reference sequence). The CDR3 is CASSLISDGAYEQYF. In DNA form, the CDR3 reads TGTGCCAGCAGCCTGATTTCGGACGGAGCCTACGAGCAGTACTTC.

J is TRBJ1-3 and V is TRBV11-2; 9 nucleotides agree with TRBD1. This CDR3 spans 15 amino acids. Unmatched junction bases numbered 4, after V lost 0 bases and J lost 7 bases. The germline gives CDR1 SGHAT, CDR2 FQNNGV. Written as DNA, the CDR3 is TGTGCCAGCAGCTTAGACAGGACAGGGGCGAACACCATATATTTT. Amino acid sequence: CASSLDRTGANTIYF.

The chain is built from TRBV7-9 and TRBJ2-5; TRBD1 is a possible D gene (6 bases). CDR3 length equals 13 residues. With 5 bases removed from V and 4 bases from J, the gap between germline ends came to 11 bases. Germline loops: CDR1 SEHNR, CDR2 FQNEAQ (reference sequence). The CDR3 region is CASSTWTAETQYF. For the CDR3, the DNA is TGTGCCAGCAGCACATGGACAGCAGAGACCCAGTACTTC.

The chain joins TRBV6-5 to TRBJ2-3; D ambiguous. CDR3 size: 16 residues. Per germline, CDR1 MNHEY and CDR2 SVGAGI. V lost 4 bases to trimming and J lost 2 bases, with 16 bases between them. Here the CDR3 DNA reads TGTGCCAGCAGTTTCCGGCTCATTCCACCCACAGATACGCAGTATTTT. Amino acid sequence: CASSFRLIPPTDTQYF.

The chain links TRBV6-5 to TRBJ2-7; D may match TRBD1 or TRBD2 (6 bases each). Germline lookup yields CDR1 MNHEY and CDR2 SVGAGI. Trimming took 7 bases from V and 2 from J, leaving 15 bases between them. The CDR3 extends over 14 amino acids. The CDR3 nucleotides are TGTGCCAGCATCCAGCCGGGGGCACCCTACGAGCAGTACTTC. Protein product: CASIQPGAPYEQYF.

J is TRBJ2-6 and V is TRBV13, with D possibly TRBD2 on 6 matching bases. The germline V gene encodes CDR1 PRHDT and CDR2 FYEKMQ (reference sequence). This CDR3 is 13 amino acids long. Trimming stripped 6 bases from V and 4 bases from J, with 7 bases between. For the CDR3, the DNA is TGTGCCAGCAGTCGGGAGGGGGCCAACGTCCTGACTTTC. Its translation: CASSREGANVLTF.

V usage is TRBV2 and J usage is TRBJ2-3, with TRBD2 matching over 12 bases. The CDR3 is 16 residues long. V was pared by 0 bases and J by 3 bases, with 1 base of the junction left unmatched. Germline V gene sequence: CDR1 SNHLY, CDR2 FYNNEI. CDR3 in amino acids: CASSEALAGGTDTQYF. The CDR3 DNA is TGTGCCAGCAGTGAAGCGCTAGCGGGGGGGACAGATACGCAGTATTTT.

The chain carries TRBV5-4 and TRBJ2-1; D gene ambiguous. V shed 4 bases and J shed 5 bases, with 10 bases lying between them. The CDR3 contains 13 residues. Germline V lookup: CDR1 SGHNT, CDR2 YYREEE (reference sequence). CDR3 in DNA: TGTGCCAGCAGCCCCACCCCTCACAATGAGCAGTTCTTC. This sequence encodes CASSPTPHNEQFF.

The V and J genes are TRBV2 and TRBJ2-2; no clear D. This CDR3 comprises 17 residues. The V gene lost 5 bases and the J gene lost 3 bases, with 19 bases spanning the gap. Germline V gene lookup returns CDR1 SNHLY and CDR2 FYNNEI. DNA of the CDR3: TGTGCCAGCAGTCTCGGGCCAACCCTAGGCTACACCGGGGAGCTGTTTTTT. Encoded protein: CASSLGPTLGYTGELFF.

J is TRBJ1-6 and V is TRBV5-6; D remains ambiguous. This CDR3 is built from 17 residues. The ends were cut back, 0 bases at V and 0 bases at J, with 10 bases in the middle. Germline-derived CDR1 and CDR2 are SGHDT and YYEEEE. The CDR3 sequence: CASSLGAGSSYNSPLHF. The CDR3 DNA sequence: TGTGCCAGCAGCTTGGGGGCGGGGAGCTCCTATAATTCACCCCTCCACTTT.

In regard to this clone: The same CDR3 can be traced to other DNA sequences in this sample. V usage is TRBV9 and J usage is TRBJ2-7, with TRBD1 matching over 7 bases. The CDR3 sequence is 14 residues long. The germline CDR1 and CDR2 sequences are SGDLS and YYNGEE. J was trimmed by 2 bases and V by 4 bases; bases with no gene match: 6. Written as DNA, the CDR3 is TGTGCCAGCAGCTTGGGGCAGGGGGCCTACGAGCAGTACTTC. Protein: CASSLGQGAYEQYF.

The V and J genes are TRBV5-6 and TRBJ2-3; 9 nucleotides line up with TRBD1. The CDR3 has 17 residues. V lost 0 bases, J lost 2 bases, and 7 bases stayed unmatched. Germline CDR1 reads SGHDT; CDR2 reads YYEEEE. The CDR3 protein is CASSLDPGQGNTDTQYF. The CDR3 DNA follows: TGTGCCAGCAGCTTGGACCCGGGACAGGGCAACACAGATACGCAGTATTTT.

The DNA of the CDR3 is TGCGCCAGCAGCTTACGAGGGACAGACATAATGGAGCAGTACTTC. This sequence encodes CASSLRGTDIMEQYF. The rearrangement links TRBV5-1 to TRBJ2-7; the match to TRBD1 covers 7 bases. The CDR3 has 15 amino acids. V was clipped by 2 bases and J by 7 bases; unmatched bases: 12. Per germline, CDR1 SGHRS and CDR2 YFSETQ. Full variable domain (rest looked up from reference TRBV5-1 and TRBJ2-7): KAGVTQTPRYLIKTRGQQVTLSCSPISGHRSVSWYQQTPGQGLQFLFEYFSETQRNKGNFPGRFSGRQFSNSRSEMNVSTLELGDSALYLCASSLRGTDIMEQYFGPGTRLTVT.

This chain joins TRBV4-1 and TRBJ2-5, with D perhaps matching TRBD1 or TRBD2 (6 bases each). Germline assignment: CDR1 MGHRA and CDR2 YSYEKL. The V gene lost 3 bases and the J gene lost 0 bases, with 14 bases spanning the gap. The CDR3 totals 16 residues. The CDR3 sequence is CASSHGLRDNQETQYF. Written as DNA, the CDR3 is TGCGCCAGCAGCCATGGACTACGGGACAACCAAGAGACCCAGTACTTC.

The chain is built from TRBV27 and TRBJ2-2, with TRBD2 matching over 11 bases. Germline-derived CDR1 and CDR2 are MNHEY and SMNVEV (reference sequence). After removal of 6 bases from V and 4 bases from J, the junction contained 7 bases not matched to a gene. This CDR3 has 16 residues. The chain's CDR3 is CASRLLAGGSTGELFF. The CDR3 nucleotides read TGTGCCAGCAGACTTTTAGCGGGGGGGTCCACCGGGGAGCTGTTTTTT.

The chain couples TRBV13 to TRBJ1-4; D is ambiguous. This CDR3 has 15 amino acids. V was pared by 1 base and J by 2 bases, with 8 bases between. The germline V gene encodes CDR1 PRHDT and CDR2 FYEKMQ (reference sequence). The CDR3 spells CASSLEQSTNEKLFF. The CDR3 DNA reads as TGTGCCAGCAGCTTAGAACAGTCCACTAATGAAAAACTGTTTTTT.

The chain uses TRBV11-2 and TRBJ2-1; 7 bases agree with TRBD2. The germline V gene has CDR1 SGHAT and CDR2 FQNNGV. The CDR3 runs to 13 residues. V lost 2 bases and J lost 6; bases outside the gene matches: 1. The CDR3 coding sequence is TGTGCCAGCAGCTTAATAGCGGGCAATGAGCAGTTCTTC. Protein: CASSLIAGNEQFF.

As DNA, the CDR3 is TGCGCCAGCAGCTTCCGGGACAGGACCTACAATGAGCAGTTCTTC. Protein sequence: CASSFRDRTYNEQFF. J is TRBJ2-1 and V is TRBV5-1; 8 nucleotides align to TRBD1. The CDR3 contains 15 residues. Germline V gene lookup returns CDR1 SGHRS and CDR2 YFSETQ. V shed 2 bases, J shed 2 bases, and the junction held 3 bases outside the gene matches.

The chain couples TRBV2 to TRBJ2-3; a weak D match, TRBD2 (5 bases). The CDR3 totals 14 residues. Germline CDR1 and CDR2: SNHLY and FYNNEI. Trimming cost V 4 bases and J 4 bases, with 12 bases left between them. In DNA, the CDR3 is TGTGCCAGCAGTGCCCCCGGACTCGCAGATACGCAGTATTTT. It is translated as CASSAPGLADTQYF.

The J gene is TRBJ2-7, the V gene TRBV27; possible D gene TRBD1, 6 bases. With 2 bases removed from V and 3 bases from J, the gap between germline ends came to 17 bases. Germline V gives CDR1 MNHEY, CDR2 SMNVEV (reference sequence). This CDR3 comprises 16 residues. CDR3: CASSLGYRAIGYEQYF. CDR3 bases: TGTGCCAGCAGTTTAGGGTACAGGGCCATCGGCTACGAGCAGTACTTC.

J is TRBJ2-5 and V is TRBV7-9; weak D call: TRBD2 (5 bases). Germline CDR1 is SEHNR and CDR2 is FQNEAQ (reference sequence). The CDR3 has 16 residues. Trimming took 1 base from V and 2 from J, leaving 14 bases between them. The DNA for the CDR3 is TGTGCCAGCAGCTTAGGAGGGCACCCTAATCAAGAGACCCAGTACTTC. Protein: CASSLGGHPNQETQYF.

The genes are TRBV14 and TRBJ2-5; D is ambiguous. CDR1 and CDR2 (germline): SGHDN, FVKESK. This CDR3 comprises 12 residues. V was cut by 3 bases and J by 9 bases, with 11 bases left in between. DNA of the CDR3: TGTGCCAGCAGCCATCGTGGTAGGCCCCAGTACTTC. Its translation is CASSHRGRPQYF.

The CDR3 spells CASSDDRGYEQYF. The CDR3 DNA is TGTGCCAGCAGCGACGACAGGGGCTACGAGCAGTACTTC. The rearrangement joins TRBV11-2 to TRBJ2-7; 8 bases fit TRBD1. This CDR3 spans 13 amino acids. With V trimmed by 5 bases and J by 3 bases, 3 bases remained unmatched. The germline gives CDR1 SGHAT, CDR2 FQNNGV. Full variable domain (remainder filled in from reference TRBV11-2 and TRBJ2-7): EAGVAQSPRYKIIEKRQSVAFWCNPISGHATLYWYQQILGQGPKLLIQFQNNGVVDDSQLPKDRFSAERLKGVDSTLKIQPAKLEDSAVYLCASSDDRGYEQYFGPGTRLTVT.